This paragraph reports one T cell receptor (beta chain). In the source study's methods: From reference gene primer amplification, estimates of nucleated cell counts were derived. Libraries were prepared by immunoSEQ multiplex PCR; TCRdb keeps only in-frame clonotypes and omits some of them. The V and J calls and clone size come from that table; D and trimming were worked out from the DNA. This table has roughly 200,000 clones, about four fifths appearing once. The data originate from a study of blood T cell repertoires in COVID-19. Looking at the study overall: Acute and convalescent COVID-19 samples came from the United States, Italy and Spain. T cells, B-cell-depleted T cells, or PBMCs provided the cDNA or gDNA that served as material.

CDR3 length: 14 residues. V lost 4 bases and J lost 3; bases outside the gene matches: 5. Germline CDR1 SGHTA, CDR2 FQGNSA. This TCR derives from a man aged 50-59 years with active or convalescent COVID-19. The sample was peripheral blood. The chain joins TRBV7-2 to TRBJ2-7; 8 bases fit TRBD1. CDR3 sequence reads: CASSSGTGHYEQYF. In DNA, the CDR3 is TGTGCCAGCAGCTCCGGGACAGGACACTACGAGCAGTACTTC.